This T cell receptor beta chain was captured in a study of PD-1 blockade in classical Hodgkin lymphoma. Every patient relapsed after autologous stem cell transplantation, and brentuximab vedotin exposure varied. The study's findings and limits: Newly diagnosed patients were reported to start with lower TCR diversity than healthy donors. Nivolumab starters within 1 year of ASCT were excluded. Whereas CD4+ TCR diversity had risen significantly by C4D1, CD8+ TCR diversity had not. Factors driving the repertoire differences, possibly disease activity or prior therapy, remain undefined.

This clone has only a few counts. Antigen specificity is unknown. Deletions cut 2 bases from V and 0 bases from J, with 7 bases between. This CDR3 has 13 amino acids. Germline CDR1 reads GTSNPN; CDR2 reads SVGIG (reference sequence). Clones were read by immunoSEQ multiplex PCR, and TCRdb kept only the in-frame ones, dropping some. The sample has 14,000 or so clones; more than 65% are singletons. V gene TRBV30 combines with J gene TRBJ1-1, with unresolved D. This clonotype originated in a human donor with classical Hodgkin lymphoma. The starting material was peripheral blood mononuclear cells (PBMCs), obtained at baseline. The CDR3 protein is CAWSRAVNTEAFF. The CDR3 coding sequence is TGTGCCTGGAGTCGGGCGGTGAACACTGAAGCTTTCTTT.